The 20 T cell receptor beta chains reported below all come from one sample, sequenced in a study of T cell responses to AZD1222 COVID-19 vaccine. The repertoire was sequenced with immunoSEQ multiplex PCR; TCRdb's copy has only in-frame clones and lacks some. This table has about 99,000 clones, about 91% appearing once. The specimen comprised peripheral blood, sampled on day 0 of AZD1222 vaccination. These receptors were collected from an adult in good health.

This chain joins TRBV6-5 and TRBJ1-2; D is undetermined. V lost 0 bases and J lost 4, with 6 bases in between. Germline values: CDR1 MNHEY, CDR2 SVGAGI. CDR3 length equals 13 residues. For the CDR3, the DNA is TGTGCCAGCAGTTACTCTGCGATCTATGGCTACACCTTC. Residues: CASSYSAIYGYTF.

This chain uses TRBV2 with TRBJ1-1; D might be TRBD1 (6 bases). The CDR3 runs to 13 residues. Between the trimmed V and J ends, which lost 5 bases and 4 bases, there was a span of 11 bases. CDR1 and CDR2 from the germline V gene are SNHLY and FYNNEI. CDR3 in amino acids: CASSLGGLTEAFF. For the CDR3, the DNA is TGTGCCAGCAGTTTGGGGGGCCTCACTGAAGCTTTCTTT.

The V gene is TRBV11-2, the J gene TRBJ2-7, with D possibly being TRBD1 (6 bases). CDR1 SGHAT and CDR2 FQNNGV come from the germline V gene. The ends were cut back, 5 bases at V and 1 base at J, with 12 bases in the middle. The CDR3 covers 14 residues. CDR3 protein: CASSTGLGSYEQYF. The DNA for the CDR3 is TGTGCCAGCAGCACAGGGTTGGGGTCCTACGAGCAGTACTTC.

The chain couples TRBV7-3 to TRBJ2-3; the D gene could be TRBD1 or TRBD2 (7 bases each). Trimming stripped 5 bases from V and 2 bases from J, with 17 bases between. Germline V gene data show CDR1 as SGHTA and CDR2 as FQGTGA. The CDR3 extends over 16 amino acids. The CDR3 coding sequence is TGTGCCAGCAGCAGGGGAGGGGGCCATGACACAGATACGCAGTATTTT. This translates into CASSRGGGHDTDTQYF.

This clone appeared a single time. The chain recombines TRBV7-9 with TRBJ2-2; D might be TRBD2 (5 bases). CDR1 and CDR2 (germline): SEHNR, FQNEAQ (reference sequence). V gave up 5 bases and J gave up 4 bases, with 14 bases separating them. This CDR3 has 15 amino acids. The CDR3 region has the DNA TGTGCCAGCAGCAACACTAGTGGGAGCACCGGGGAGCTGTTTTTT. Its protein is CASSNTSGSTGELFF. Complete variable domain (other parts from reference TRBV7-9 and TRBJ2-2): DTGVSQNPRHKITKRGQNVTFRCDPISEHNRLYWYRQTLGQGPEFLTYFQNEAQLEKSRLLSDRFSAERPKGSFSTLEIQRTEQGDSAMYLCASSNTSGSTGELFFGEGSRLTVL.

This sequence joins TRBV6-5 and TRBJ1-4; TRBD1 aligns across 11 bases. Germline trimming cut 7 bases from V and 5 bases from J; bases unmatched to any gene: 6. The CDR3 covers 15 residues. In germline, CDR1 is MNHEY, CDR2 SVGAGI. The CDR3 region has the DNA TGTGCCAGCATGATGGGGACAGGGGGGAATGAAAAACTGTTTTTT. Encoded protein: CASMMGTGGNEKLFF.

J is TRBJ2-2 and V is TRBV25-1, with D hard to call. The CDR3 covers 17 residues. The germline V gene encodes CDR1 MGHDK and CDR2 SYGVNS. V lost 2 bases to trimming and J lost 6 bases, with 19 bases between them. DNA for the CDR3: TGTGCCAGCAGTGAAAGGGTTTCCCCGGGCGGTCCCGGGGAGCTGTTTTTT. Translated, it gives CASSERVSPGGPGELFF.

About this clone itself: This clone may be a read error of a much larger clone one base away. The genes are TRBV12-3 or TRBV12-4 and TRBJ2-3; D gene ambiguous. This CDR3 spans 11 amino acids. The ends were cut back, 5 bases at V and 2 bases at J, with 2 bases in the middle. The CDR3 region is CASSVTDTQYF. DNA of the CDR3: TGTGCCAGCAGTGTCACAGATACGCAGTATTTT.

This sequence joins TRBV7-9 and TRBJ2-7; 8 bases line up with TRBD1. J gave up 1 base and V 5 bases, and 10 bases lay outside the gene matches. The CDR3 spans 16 residues. Germline loops: CDR1 SEHNR, CDR2 FQNEAQ (reference sequence). The CDR3 reads CASSPPQGARSYEQYF. For the CDR3, the DNA is TGTGCCAGCAGCCCTCCTCAGGGGGCACGGTCCTACGAGCAGTACTTC. The full variable domain, its missing parts supplied by reference TRBV7-9 and TRBJ2-7, is DTGVSQNPRHKITKRGQNVTFRCDPISEHNRLYWYRQTLGQGPEFLTYFQNEAQLEKSRLLSDRFSAERPKGSFSTLEIQRTEQGDSAMYLCASSPPQGARSYEQYFGPGTRLTVT.

The chain uses TRBV3-1 (or the pseudogene TRBV3-2) and TRBJ1-1; possible D gene TRBD1, 6 bases. This CDR3 spans 16 amino acids. Between the trimmed V and J ends, which lost 3 bases and 0 bases, there was a span of 14 bases. CDR1 LGHDT and CDR2 YNNKEL come from the germline V gene (reference sequence). CDR3 loop: CASSQDYREVNTEAFF. CDR3 DNA: TGTGCCAGCAGCCAGGATTACAGGGAAGTGAACACTGAAGCTTTCTTT.

The chain combines TRBV12-5 with TRBJ2-5; 9 nucleotides match TRBD1. Germline V gives CDR1 LGHNT, CDR2 FRNRAP. V was pared by 2 bases and J by 5 bases, with 24 bases of the junction left unmatched. This CDR3 region has 21 residues. CDR3 DNA sequence: TGTGCTAGTGGTTTGTTCCCCATTGATCCTACTACAGGGGGCGAACGGGAGACCCAGTACTTC. Translation gives CASGLFPIDPTTGGERETQYF.

The chain employs TRBV19 and TRBJ2-7; D possibly corresponds to TRBD2 (7 bases). Germline CDR1 reads LNHDA; CDR2 reads SQIVND (reference sequence). The CDR3 has 16 amino acids. Trimming shortened V by 6 bases and J by 2 bases, and 20 bases separated the two germline ends. As DNA, the CDR3 is TGTGCCAGTAGACTTACAGGATGGGGGGGCCCCTACGAGCAGTACTTC. It translates to CASRLTGWGGPYEQYF.

The rearrangement links TRBV19 to TRBJ1-2; the D gene is possibly TRBD1 (5 bases). V lost 6 bases and J lost 7, with 18 bases in between. From germline, CDR1 is LNHDA and CDR2 SQIVND (reference sequence). The length of the CDR3 is 14 residues. The CDR3 region is CASRGGGPVTGYTF. CDR3 DNA: TGTGCCAGTAGGGGGGGTGGCCCAGTGACTGGCTACACCTTC.

The rearrangement links TRBV5-1 to TRBJ1-1; possible D gene TRBD1, 5 bases. V lost 5 bases and J lost 8, with 10 bases in between. CDR1 and CDR2 (germline): SGHRS, YFSETQ. This CDR3 is built from 11 residues. The CDR3 coding sequence is TGCGCCAGCAGTTGGGGCGAAGAAGCTTTCTTT. It codes for CASSWGEEAFF.

The V gene is TRBV11-2, the J gene TRBJ2-3; D gene unclear. CDR3 size: 13 residues. Trimming left V 5 bases short and J 2 bases short, with 8 bases between. Germline lookup yields CDR1 SGHAT and CDR2 FQNNGV. CDR3 nucleotide sequence: TGTGCCAGCAGCCCTGGAACCACAGATACGCAGTATTTT. Translating it yields CASSPGTTDTQYF.

This chain connects TRBV5-1 to TRBJ1-5, with 8 bases matching TRBD1. The CDR3 covers 16 residues. V was clipped by 3 bases and J by 0 bases; unmatched bases: 5. The germline gives CDR1 SGHRS, CDR2 YFSETQ. CDR3 bases: TGCGCCAGCAGCTGCGACAGGGGCTATAGCAATCAGCCCCAGCATTTT. It encodes CASSCDRGYSNQPQHF. Looking up the rest from reference TRBV5-1 and TRBJ1-5 gives the full variable domain: KAGVTQTPRYLIKTRGQQVTLSCSPISGHRSVSWYQQTPGQGLQFLFEYFSETQRNKGNFPGRFSGRQFSNSRSEMNVSTLELGDSALYLCASSCDRGYSNQPQHFGDGTRLSIL.

This rearrangement joins TRBV2 to TRBJ1-2, with TRBD1 matching 9 bases. Germline CDR1 reads SNHLY; CDR2 reads FYNNEI. CDR3 length: 17 residues. Trimming took 6 bases from V and 0 from J; bases not matched to a gene: 11. The CDR3 spells CASSAPGTGRANYGYTF. The CDR3 DNA reads TGTGCCAGCAGCGCACCCGGGACAGGGCGAGCTAACTATGGCTACACCTTC.

This clone was detected only once. This chain uses TRBV15 with TRBJ2-7; D gene uncertain. V lost 0 bases, J lost 3 bases, and 3 bases lay in between. This CDR3 region has 12 residues. Germline V lookup: CDR1 LNHNV, CDR2 YYDKDF (reference sequence). CDR3 DNA: TGTGCCACCAGCAGAGATTTCTACGAGCAGTACTTC. Residues: CATSRDFYEQYF.

This chain joins TRBV14 and TRBJ1-1; 8 nucleotides match TRBD1. CDR3 length: 16 residues. Trimming removed 1 base from V and 6 bases from J; junction bases left unmatched: 10. The V gene's germline CDR1 is SGHDN and CDR2 FVKESK. The CDR3 sequence is CASSQGRDRRIAEAFF. In nucleotides, the CDR3 is TGTGCCAGCAGCCAAGGCCGGGACAGGCGGATAGCTGAAGCTTTCTTT.

The V call is TRBV6-5, the J call TRBJ2-7; D is possibly TRBD1 (6 bases). The V gene lost 0 bases and the J gene lost 2 bases, with 8 bases spanning the gap. This CDR3 region has 14 residues. Germline values: CDR1 MNHEY, CDR2 SVGAGI. The CDR3 nucleotides read TGTGCCAGCAGTTACTCAGGACAGACCTACGAGCAGTACTTC. It encodes CASSYSGQTYEQYF.